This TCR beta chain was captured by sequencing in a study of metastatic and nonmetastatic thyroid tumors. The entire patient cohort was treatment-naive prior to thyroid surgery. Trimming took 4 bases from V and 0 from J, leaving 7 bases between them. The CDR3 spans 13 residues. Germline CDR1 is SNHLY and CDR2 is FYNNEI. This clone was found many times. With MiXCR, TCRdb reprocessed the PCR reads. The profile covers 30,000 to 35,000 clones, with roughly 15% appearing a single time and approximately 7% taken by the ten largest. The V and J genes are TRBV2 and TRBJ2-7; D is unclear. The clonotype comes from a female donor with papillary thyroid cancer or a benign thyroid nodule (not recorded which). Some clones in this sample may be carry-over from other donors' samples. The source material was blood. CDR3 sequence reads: CASSGMSSYEQYF. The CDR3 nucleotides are TGTGCCAGCAGTGGTATGTCCTCCTACGAGCAGTACTTC.